The source of this TCR beta chain is a study of blood T cell repertoires in COVID-19. Study-level background: PBMCs, B-cell-depleted T cells, or T cells provided the cDNA or gDNA that made up the material.

Using immunoSEQ multiplex PCR, the repertoire was profiled, and TCRdb retains in-frame clones only, with some absent. The sample shows about 210,000 clones, around 82% of them seen only once. The CDR3 length is 14 residues. The V and J ends lost 0 bases and 4 bases respectively, with 11 bases between them. Germline assignment: CDR1 GTSNPN and CDR2 SVGIG (reference sequence). The chain carries TRBV30 and TRBJ2-3; a possible D gene is TRBD2 (6 bases). The sequencing sample was made of peripheral blood. This sequence was found in a woman between 40 and 55 years old with active or convalescent COVID-19. Here the CDR3 reads CAWSVRGVSDTQYF. For the CDR3, the DNA is TGTGCCTGGAGTGTACGCGGGGTCTCAGATACGCAGTATTTT.